The subject of this entry is one TCR beta chain. As yet, its antigen is unknown. TCRdb passed the reads through MiXCR, listing each CDR3 protein once. Here the sample spans about 460,000 distinct CDR3 sequences, 11% being singletons. The record originates from a study of T cell repertoires in cytomegalovirus infection. Across the study: Signatures in public TCR beta sequences pointed to both CMV infection and matching HLA type.

The V and J ends lost 3 bases and 7 bases, in that order; junction bases with no gene match: 12. This CDR3 comprises 15 residues. Study conclusions and caveats: HLA-C-restricted, CMV-specific TCR beta clonotypes were dominant ex vivo. Cumulative frequency (of public TCR beta family members) identified carriers of CMV plus the relevant HLA.

The TCR was taken from a human donor in good health (CMV status not recorded). Some clones in this sample may be carry-over from other donors' samples. The rearrangement joins TRBV12-3 or TRBV12-4 to TRBJ2-7, with 7 bases lining up with TRBD1. The sequenced material came from PBMCs. CDR3 coding DNA: TGTGCCAGCAGTTTGCACAGGGGTATTGGTGGGGAGCAGTACTTC. This codes for CASSLHRGIGGEQYF.